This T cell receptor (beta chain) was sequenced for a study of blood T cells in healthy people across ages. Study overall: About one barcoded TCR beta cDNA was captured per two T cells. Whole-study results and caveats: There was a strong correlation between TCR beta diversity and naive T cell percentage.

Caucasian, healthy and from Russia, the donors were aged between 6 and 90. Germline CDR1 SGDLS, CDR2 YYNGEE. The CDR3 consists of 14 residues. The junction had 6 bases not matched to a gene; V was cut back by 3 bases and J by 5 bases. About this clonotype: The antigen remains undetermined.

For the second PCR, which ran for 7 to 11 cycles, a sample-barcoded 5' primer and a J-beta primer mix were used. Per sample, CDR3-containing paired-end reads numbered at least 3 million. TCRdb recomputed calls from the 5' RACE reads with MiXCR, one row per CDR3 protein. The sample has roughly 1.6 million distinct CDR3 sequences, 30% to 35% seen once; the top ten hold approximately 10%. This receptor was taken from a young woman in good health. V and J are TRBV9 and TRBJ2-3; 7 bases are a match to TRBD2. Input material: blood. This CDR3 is CASSGSGVRDTQYF. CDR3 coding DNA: TGTGCCAGCAGCGGCAGCGGGGTTCGAGATACGCAGTATTTT.